This T cell receptor beta chain originates from a study of blood T cells in healthy people across ages. This clonotype was detected only a few times. V was clipped by 6 bases and J by 9 bases, with 12 bases between them. This CDR3 has 12 amino acids. Per germline, CDR1 MDHEN and CDR2 SYDVKM. The use of a sample-barcoded 5' primer and a J-beta primer mix characterized a second PCR of 7 to 11 cycles. From the 5' RACE reads, TCRdb called clonotypes with MiXCR, one entry per CDR3 protein. The sample consists of around 1,100,000 distinct CDR3 sequences, about two fifths of them appearing once. This clonotype was sampled from a young man in good health. The chain combines TRBV28 with TRBJ2-1; D is possibly TRBD2 (7 bases). The specimen sequenced was blood. CDR3: CASSGGTSEQFF. Here the CDR3 DNA reads TGTGCCAGCAGCGGGGGGACAAGTGAGCAGTTCTTC.